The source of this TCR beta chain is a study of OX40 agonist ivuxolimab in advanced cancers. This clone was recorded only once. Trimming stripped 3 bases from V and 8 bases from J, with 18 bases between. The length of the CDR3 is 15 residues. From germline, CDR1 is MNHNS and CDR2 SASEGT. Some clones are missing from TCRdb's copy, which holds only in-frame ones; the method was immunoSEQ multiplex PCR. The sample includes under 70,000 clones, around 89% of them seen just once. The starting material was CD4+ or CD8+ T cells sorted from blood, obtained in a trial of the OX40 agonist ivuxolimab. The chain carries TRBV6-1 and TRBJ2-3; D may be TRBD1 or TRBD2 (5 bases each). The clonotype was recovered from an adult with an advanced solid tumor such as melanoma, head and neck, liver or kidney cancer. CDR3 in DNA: TGTGCCAGCAGTGAGTTTGAGGGGCACGGGCTTACGCAGTATTTT. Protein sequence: CASSEFEGHGLTQYF.